The rows below give T cell receptor beta chains drawn from one sample of a study of Ad26.COV2.S vaccination and SARS-CoV-2 variants. The assay was immunoSEQ multiplex PCR, and TCRdb's table has in-frame clones only and misses some. The sample lists under 400,000 clones, over 75% occurring once. Sample: peripheral blood, taken in a trial of Ad26.COV2.S vaccine versus placebo. These receptors came from a person between 18 and 59 years old who received the Ad26.COV2.S COVID-19 vaccine or a placebo. The CDR3 runs from the conserved cysteine through the conserved F or W. D genes are given only for firm matches. Rows may omit the clone size; those that give it use once, few, many or a size class.

TRBJ1-6 TRBV4-3 TRBD1 . CASSPRGGAYNSPLHF TGCGCCAGCAGCCCGAGAGGGGGCGCCTATAATTCACCCCTCCACTTT
TRBJ1-1 TRBV27 . . CASNPPGQNTEAFF TGTGCCAGCAACCCCCCGGGACAGAACACTGAAGCTTTCTTT
TRBJ2-3 TRBV10-3 . . CAIRGNLSSDTQYF TGTGCCATCAGGGGCAACCTATCTTCAGATACGCAGTATTTT
TRBJ1-4 TRBV5-6 . . CASSSVRIGEKLFF TGTGCCAGCAGCTCGGTCCGTATAGGGGAAAAACTGTTTTTT
TRBJ1-2 TRBV4-1 . few CASSQDHIIRIGYTF TGCGCCAGCAGCCAAGATCATATAATACGAATTGGCTACACCTTC
TRBJ1-4 TRBV3-1/TRBV3-2 TRBD1 . CASSQGTGVREKLFF TGTGCCAGCAGCCAAGGGACAGGGGTTCGAGAAAAACTGTTTTTT
TRBJ1-2 TRBV12-3/TRBV12-4 . . CASSVTESYGYTF TGTGCCAGCAGTGTGACCGAGTCCTATGGCTACACCTTC
TRBJ1-2 TRBV7-2 . . CASSLGGTAANYGYTF TGTGCCAGCAGCTTAGGCGGGACTGCAGCTAACTATGGCTACACCTTC
TRBJ1-6 TRBV2 TRBD1 . CASSGRFIGTGEPLHF TGTGCCAGCAGTGGAAGGTTTATTGGGACAGGGGAACCCCTCCACTTT
TRBJ2-3 TRBV6-1 . . CASSELPGADTQYF TGTGCCAGCAGTGAACTTCCAGGGGCAGATACGCAGTATTTT
TRBJ2-1 TRBV4-3 . . CASSQGVMGPGGGEQFF TGCGCCAGCAGCCAAGGTGTAATGGGCCCCGGTGGAGGTGAGCAGTTCTTC
TRBJ2-5 TRBV5-1 . . CASSLEYQETQYF TGCGCCAGCAGCTTGGAGTACCAAGAGACCCAGTACTTC
TRBJ1-1 TRBV3-1/TRBV3-2 . . CASSQAGTTEAFF TGTGCCAGCAGCCAAGCAGGGACCACTGAAGCTTTCTTT
TRBJ2-3 TRBV5-1 . . CASSLGDTQYF TGCGCCAGCAGCTTGGGAGATACGCAGTATTTT
TRBJ2-2 TRBV7-3 . . CASSLSASNTGELFF TGTGCCAGCAGCTTATCAGCCTCGAACACCGGGGAGCTGTTTTTT
TRBJ1-1 TRBV29-1 . . CSVLGLNTEAFF TGCAGCGTACTGGGCCTGAACACTGAAGCTTTCTTT
TRBJ1-2 TRBV25-1 . . CASIGTTNYGYTF TGTGCCAGCATTGGGACAACAAACTATGGCTACACCTTC
TRBJ2-5 TRBV5-1 TRBD2 few CASSLTSGGGETQYF TGCGCCAGCAGCTTGACTAGCGGGGGTGGGGAGACCCAGTACTTC
TRBJ1-1 TRBV6-1 TRBD1 few CASSERDRPNTEAFF TGTGCCAGCAGTGAAAGGGACAGACCGAACACTGAAGCTTTCTTT
TRBJ1-1 TRBV5-1 . once CASSLALGRAHTEAFF TGCGCCAGCAGCTTGGCCCTGGGCAGGGCGCACACTGAAGCTTTCTTT
TRBJ2-7 TRBV15 . . CATSRDSPSQGWHEQYF TGTGCCACCAGCAGAGATTCTCCGTCCCAGGGGTGGCACGAGCAGTACTTC
TRBJ2-1 TRBV29-1 TRBD1 . CSGGQGDYNEQFF TGCAGCGGTGGACAGGGAGACTACAATGAGCAGTTCTTC
TRBJ2-4 TRBV23-1 . . CASNSGDCLGKNIQYF TGCGCCAGCAACTCTGGGGACTGCTTGGGGAAAAACATTCAGTACTTC
TRBJ2-5 TRBV30 . . CAWSVDREQETQYF TGTGCCTGGAGTGTAGATAGGGAGCAAGAGACCCAGTACTTC
TRBJ1-5 TRBV6-5 . . CASSPSPLNQPQHF TGTGCCAGCAGTCCATCTCCCCTAAATCAGCCCCAGCATTTT
TRBJ1-6 TRBV4-1 TRBD1 . CASSHRGGGSPLHF TGCGCCAGCAGCCACAGGGGGGGTGGTTCACCCCTCCACTTT
TRBJ1-3 TRBV4-2 . few CASSQEGLPGSGNTIYF TGTGCCAGCAGCCAAGAGGGCCTCCCAGGGTCTGGAAACACCATATATTTT
TRBJ1-2 TRBV7-9 TRBD1 . CASSLAIGTGYGYTF TGTGCCAGCAGCTTAGCGATAGGGACAGGCTATGGCTACACCTTC
TRBJ1-2 TRBV10-3 . . CAISTPNSYGYTF TGTGCCATCAGTACCCCTAATTCCTATGGCTACACCTTC
TRBJ2-3 TRBV6-5 TRBD1 once CASRQGTTDTQYF TGTGCCAGCAGACAGGGGACCACAGATACGCAGTATTTT
TRBJ1-4 TRBV14 . . CASSQGQQFNEKLFF TGTGCCAGCAGCCAAGGTCAACAGTTTAATGAAAAACTGTTTTTT
TRBJ1-1 TRBV5-5 . . CASSLGPTGKNTEAFF TGTGCCAGCAGCTTGGGTCCGACAGGTAAAAACACTGAAGCTTTCTTT
TRBJ1-2 TRBV14 . . CASSQDLTANYGYTF TGTGCCAGCAGCCAAGATTTAACAGCTAACTATGGCTACACCTTC
TRBJ2-3 TRBV27 TRBD1 . CAVGQPYTDTQYF TGTGCCGTGGGACAGCCTTACACAGATACGCAGTATTTT
TRBJ2-7 TRBV2 . . CASRDTTRGGGDEQYF TGTGCCAGCAGAGATACGACCCGCGGGGGCGGGGACGAGCAGTACTTC
TRBJ1-5 TRBV18 . . CASSPPAGNINQPQHF TGTGCCAGCTCACCACCCGCCGGTAACATCAATCAGCCCCAGCATTTT
TRBJ2-7 TRBV6-2/TRBV6-3 TRBD1 once CASSYSERQGSYEQYF TGTGCCAGCAGTTACTCAGAAAGACAGGGCTCCTACGAGCAGTACTTC
TRBJ2-1 TRBV6-5 TRBD2 . CASASGGAGGNEQFF TGTGCCTCCGCTAGCGGGGGGGCCGGGGGAAATGAGCAGTTCTTC
TRBJ2-2 TRBV19 TRBD1 . CASRRDRGGPGELFF TGTGCCAGTAGAAGGGACAGGGGGGGTCCCGGGGAGCTGTTTTTT
TRBJ1-1 TRBV18 . . CASSPFNGGGTEAFF TGTGCCAGCTCACCATTTAACGGTGGGGGGACTGAAGCTTTCTTT
TRBJ2-7 TRBV7-8 . . CASSPDYAYEQYF TGTGCCAGCAGCCCTGACTATGCCTACGAGCAGTACTTC
TRBJ1-1 TRBV7-6 . . CASSFTTGLNTEAFF TGTGCCAGCAGCTTCACGACAGGTTTGAACACTGAAGCTTTCTTT
TRBJ1-3 TRBV7-9 . few CASSLGHPSGNTIYF TGTGCCAGCAGCTTGGGACACCCCTCTGGAAACACCATATATTTT
TRBJ2-5 TRBV7-2 TRBD2 few CASSSQRGEETQYF TGTGCCAGCAGCTCGCAGCGGGGGGAAGAGACCCAGTACTTC
TRBJ2-3 TRBV6-1 TRBD1 once CASSDRDRGPDTQYF TGTGCCAGCAGTGACCGGGACAGGGGGCCAGATACGCAGTATTTT
TRBJ2-7 TRBV30 . . CAWSVQPTSEQYF TGTGCCTGGAGTGTACAGCCGACCTCCGAGCAGTACTTC
TRBJ1-5 TRBV2 TRBD1 few CASSWDSNQPQHF TGTGCCAGCAGCTGGGACAGTAATCAGCCCCAGCATTTT
TRBJ2-1 TRBV9 . . CASSPPVGYNEQFF TGTGCCAGCAGCCCCCCCGTAGGGTACAATGAGCAGTTCTTC